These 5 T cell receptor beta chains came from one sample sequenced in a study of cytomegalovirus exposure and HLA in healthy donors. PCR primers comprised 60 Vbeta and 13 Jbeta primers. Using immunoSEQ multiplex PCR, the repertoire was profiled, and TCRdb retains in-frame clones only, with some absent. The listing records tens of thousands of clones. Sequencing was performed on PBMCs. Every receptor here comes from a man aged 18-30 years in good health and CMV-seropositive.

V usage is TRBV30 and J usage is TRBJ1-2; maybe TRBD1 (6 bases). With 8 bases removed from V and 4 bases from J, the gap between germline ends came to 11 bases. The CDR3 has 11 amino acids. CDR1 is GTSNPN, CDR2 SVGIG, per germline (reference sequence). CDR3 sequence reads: CAVGGGYGYTF. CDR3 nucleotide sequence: TGTGCCGTAGGGGGGGGCTATGGCTACACCTTC. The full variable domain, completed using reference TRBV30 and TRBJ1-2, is SQTIHQWPATLVQPVGSPLSLECTVEGTSNPNLYWYRQAAGRGLQLLFYSVGIGQISSEVPQNLSASRPQDRQFILSSKKLLLSDSGFYLCAVGGGYGYTFGSGTRLTVV.

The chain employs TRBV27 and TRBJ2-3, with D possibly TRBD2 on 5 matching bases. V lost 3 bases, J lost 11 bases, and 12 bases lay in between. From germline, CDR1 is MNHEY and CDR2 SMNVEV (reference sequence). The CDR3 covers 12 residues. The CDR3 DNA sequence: TGTGCCAGCAGTTTGGGTGCGGGTGGGCAGTATTTT. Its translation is CASSLGAGGQYF.

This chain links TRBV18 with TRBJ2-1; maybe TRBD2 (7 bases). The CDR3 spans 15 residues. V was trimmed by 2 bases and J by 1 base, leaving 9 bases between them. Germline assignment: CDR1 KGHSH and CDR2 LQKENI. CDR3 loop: CASSPGGASYNEQFF. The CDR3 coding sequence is TGTGCCAGCTCACCAGGGGGGGCGTCCTACAATGAGCAGTTCTTC.

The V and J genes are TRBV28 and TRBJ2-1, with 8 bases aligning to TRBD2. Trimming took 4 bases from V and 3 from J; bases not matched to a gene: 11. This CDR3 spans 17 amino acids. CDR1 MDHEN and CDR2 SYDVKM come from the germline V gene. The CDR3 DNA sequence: TGTGCCAGCAGTTCCCACCGGGCGAGCGGGAGCTACAATGAGCAGTTCTTC. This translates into CASSSHRASGSYNEQFF.

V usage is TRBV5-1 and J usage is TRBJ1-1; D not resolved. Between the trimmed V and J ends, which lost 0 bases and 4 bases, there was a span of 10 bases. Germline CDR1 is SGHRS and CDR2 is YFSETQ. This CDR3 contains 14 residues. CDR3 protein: CASSLEGEGTEAFF. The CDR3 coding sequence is TGCGCCAGCAGCTTGGAGGGCGAGGGCACTGAAGCTTTCTTT. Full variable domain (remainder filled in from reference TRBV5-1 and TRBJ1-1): KAGVTQTPRYLIKTRGQQVTLSCSPISGHRSVSWYQQTPGQGLQFLFEYFSETQRNKGNFPGRFSGRQFSNSRSEMNVSTLELGDSALYLCASSLEGEGTEAFFGQGTRLTVV.